Below, 9 T cell receptor beta chains from the same sample are listed, as sequenced in a study of metastatic and nonmetastatic thyroid tumors. TCRdb re-analyzed the PCR reads using MiXCR. The sample consists of roughly 13,000 clones, more than 20% of them appearing once. Each patient came to thyroid surgery without any prior treatment (of any kind). Material for sequencing was blood. The receptor source for this set is a female donor with papillary thyroid cancer or a benign thyroid nodule (not recorded which). Some clones in this sample may be carry-over from other donors' samples.

Sample share makes this clone medium-sized. The V gene is TRBV6-5, the J gene TRBJ2-7; D is unresolved. V was clipped by 4 bases and J by 4 bases, with 8 bases between them. CDR3 size: 12 residues. Looked up from germline, CDR1 is MNHEY and CDR2 is SVGAGI. CDR3 nucleotides: TGTGCCAGCAGTTCTAGAGCGTACGAGCAGTACTTC. Protein sequence: CASSSRAYEQYF.

This clone was recorded many times. V usage is TRBV20-1 and J usage is TRBJ2-1; 13 bases are shared with TRBD2. CDR1 and CDR2 from the germline V gene are DFQATT and SNEGSKA (reference sequence). Trimming took 6 bases from V and 10 from J; bases not matched to a gene: 12. The CDR3 loop spans 15 amino acids. The DNA for the CDR3 is TGCAGTGCCCTTCAACTAGCGGGGGGGCCCGTCGAGCAGTTCTTC. Amino acids: CSALQLAGGPVEQFF.

The V and J genes are TRBV7-3 and TRBJ2-2, with D unresolved. Germline CDR1 reads SGHTA; CDR2 reads FQGTGA. With 8 bases removed from V and 3 bases from J, the gap between germline ends came to 10 bases. This CDR3 is built from 13 residues. CDR3 DNA: TGTGCCAGCCGCGGTAGGGACACCGGGGAGCTGTTTTTT. This gives the protein CASRGRDTGELFF. The variable domain in full, completed from reference TRBV7-3 and TRBJ2-2, reads GAGVSQTPSNKVTEKGKYVELRCDPISGHTALYWYRQSLGQGPEFLIYFQGTGAADDSGLPNDRFFAVRPEGSVSTLKIQRTERGDSAVYLCASRGRDTGELFFGEGSRLTVL.

This clone is judged medium-sized (0.01 to 0.1%). The rearrangement uses TRBV28 and TRBJ2-1; D perhaps matches TRBD1 (6 bases). The CDR3 spans 15 residues. Trimming took off 6 bases at V and 4 bases at J, with 16 bases between the two ends. Germline V gives CDR1 MDHEN, CDR2 SYDVKM. The CDR3 is CASRQGGFRYNEQFF. CDR3 coding DNA: TGTGCCAGCAGGCAAGGGGGTTTTCGGTACAATGAGCAGTTCTTC.

This clone occurred a few times. V is TRBV5-1 and J is TRBJ1-2; D not certain. The V gene's germline CDR1 is SGHRS and CDR2 YFSETQ. This CDR3 region has 15 residues. Trimming took off 3 bases at V and 0 bases at J, with 12 bases between the two ends. The CDR3 DNA follows: TGCGCCAGCAGCTACACAAATTTCGCTAACTATGGCTACACCTTC. This sequence encodes CASSYTNFANYGYTF.

The rearrangement uses TRBV7-9 and TRBJ2-5, with TRBD2 matching 11 bases. Looked up from germline, CDR1 is SEHNR and CDR2 is FQNEAQ (reference sequence). CDR3 length equals 16 residues. The trim removed 5 bases at V and 4 bases at J, leaving 9 bases unmatched. Here the CDR3 DNA reads TGTGCCAGCAGCCAAGCAACTAGCGGGAGCCCAGAGACCCAGTACTTC. It yields the protein CASSQATSGSPETQYF. Full variable domain (missing parts from reference TRBV7-9 and TRBJ2-5): DTGVSQNPRHKITKRGQNVTFRCDPISEHNRLYWYRQTLGQGPEFLTYFQNEAQLEKSRLLSDRFSAERPKGSFSTLEIQRTEQGDSAMYLCASSQATSGSPETQYFGPGTRLLVL.

Of note for this clone: A much larger clone sits a single nucleotide away, making a read error possible. The gene calls are TRBV7-9 and TRBJ2-5, with a weak D call TRBD2 (7 bases). Trimming stripped 1 base from V and 3 bases from J, with 9 bases between. The CDR3 runs to 14 residues. Germline V gene lookup returns CDR1 SEHNR and CDR2 FQNEAQ (reference sequence). The CDR3 DNA is TGTGCCAGCAGCTTAGGCGGGGGCAAAGAGACCCAGTACTTC. Translated, it gives CASSLGGGKETQYF. The full variable domain, rest sourced from reference TRBV7-9 and TRBJ2-5, is DTGVSQNPRHKITKRGQNVTFRCDPISEHNRLYWYRQTLGQGPEFLTYFQNEAQLEKSRLLSDRFSAERPKGSFSTLEIQRTEQGDSAMYLCASSLGGGKETQYFGPGTRLLVL.

As for this clone: This could be a read error, since a much larger clone is one nucleotide away. The chain couples TRBV14 to TRBJ2-1, with a possible D match to TRBD1 (6 bases). Germline lookup yields CDR1 SGHDN and CDR2 FVKESK. With 0 bases removed from V and 5 bases from J, the gap between germline ends came to 20 bases. This CDR3 comprises 18 residues. The CDR3 nucleotides are TGTGCCAGCAGCCAAGATCACTTGGGGGCCTTAGTGGACAATGAGCAGTTCTTC. This encodes CASSQDHLGALVDNEQFF.

By share, this clone counts as medium-sized. J is TRBJ2-7 and V is TRBV10-1; D is tentatively TRBD1 or TRBD2 (6 bases each). Looked up from germline, CDR1 is WNHNN and CDR2 is SYGVQD (reference sequence). This CDR3 comprises 15 residues. Trimming took 3 bases from V and 0 from J, leaving 12 bases between them. The CDR3 DNA reads as TGCGCCAGCAGTGAAGGGGGGTCCACCTCCTACGAGCAGTACTTC. It encodes CASSEGGSTSYEQYF.